This T cell receptor (beta chain) was retrieved from a study of blood T cell repertoires in COVID-19. Study background: Specimens from acute and convalescent COVID-19 originated in the United States, Italy and Spain. Sample material is recorded as cDNA or gDNA derived from T cells, B-cell-depleted T cells, or PBMCs.

Participants spanned ages about 18 to 100 years and resided in 20 to 30 US areas. CDR3 length: 15 residues. The ends were cut back, 7 bases at V and 6 bases at J, with 19 bases in the middle. Germline CDR1 MNHEY, CDR2 SVGAGI. Measured with immunoSEQ multiplex PCR; TCRdb has only the in-frame clones, and not every one. The sample lists hundreds of thousands of clones, about 89% occurring once. In its sample, this clone was seen once. V is TRBV6-5 and J is TRBJ2-1; D possibly corresponds to TRBD1 (7 bases). This receptor was taken from a man aged 40-49 years in a cohort exposed to, infected with or recovered from COVID-19 (not recorded which). The sequenced material came from PBMCs or T cells enriched from blood (not recorded which). The chain's CDR3 is CASISREDRLNEQFF. The CDR3 coding sequence is TGTGCCAGCATCAGTAGGGAGGACAGGCTCAATGAGCAGTTCTTC.